Each of the 23 T cell receptor beta chains below was sequenced from the same sample in a study of cytomegalovirus exposure and HLA in healthy donors. The PCR had 60 Vbeta and 13 Jbeta primers. The table came from immunoSEQ multiplex PCR; TCRdb's copy has only in-frame clones and leaves some out. The sample lists more than 120,000 clones, more than 75% occurring once. The sequencing sample was made of PBMCs. The receptor source for this set is a woman aged 40 to 50 in good health and CMV-seropositive.

This clone was counted once. V usage is TRBV28 and J usage is TRBJ2-5; D unresolved. From germline, CDR1 is MDHEN and CDR2 SYDVKM. V lost 1 base and J 1 base, leaving 4 bases between the germline ends. The CDR3 covers 13 residues. The CDR3 region has the DNA TGTGCCAGCAGTTTATCCGGCCAAGAGACCCAGTACTTC. Encoded protein: CASSLSGQETQYF.

This chain uses TRBV9 with TRBJ2-5; no clear D gene. Per the germline V gene, CDR1 is SGDLS and CDR2 is YYNGEE. V shed 0 bases and J shed 2 bases, with 8 bases lying between them. The CDR3 loop spans 14 amino acids. The CDR3 DNA reads as TGTGCCAGCAGCGTAGCAGGCAGACAAGAGACCCAGTACTTC. It yields the protein CASSVAGRQETQYF.

This chain links TRBV4-1 with TRBJ2-1; tentative D call: TRBD2 (6 bases). Germline values: CDR1 MGHRA, CDR2 YSYEKL. The length of the CDR3 is 12 residues. Trimming left V 9 bases short and J 6 bases short, with 12 bases between. The CDR3 sequence is CASGGTFNEQFF. In nucleotides, the CDR3 is TGCGCCAGTGGGGGGACTTTCAATGAGCAGTTCTTC.

This rearrangement joins TRBV28 to TRBJ1-4; D is perhaps TRBD1 (5 bases). Germline V gives CDR1 MDHEN, CDR2 SYDVKM. V gave up 5 bases and J gave up 8 bases, with 12 bases separating them. This CDR3 has 13 residues. Here the CDR3 DNA reads TGTGCCAGCAGTGGCGGGGGTGTAGAAAAACTGTTTTTT. Translating it yields CASSGGGVEKLFF. The complete variable domain, with remaining parts taken from reference TRBV28 and TRBJ1-4, reads DVKVTQSSRYLVKRTGEKVFLECVQDMDHENMFWYRQDPGLGLRLIYFSYDVKMKEKGDIPEGYSVSREKKERFSLILESASTNQTSMYLCASSGGGVEKLFFGSGTQLSVL.

The chain couples TRBV20-1 to TRBJ2-5; the D gene is possibly TRBD2 (5 bases). Per the germline V gene, CDR1 is DFQATT and CDR2 is SNEGSKA (reference sequence). The CDR3 is 11 residues long. Trimming removed 7 bases from V and 4 bases from J, with 10 bases in between. CDR3 sequence reads: CSEEVRETQYF. Here the CDR3 DNA reads TGCAGTGAGGAGGTTAGAGAGACCCAGTACTTC.

V is TRBV5-1 and J is TRBJ2-3; 8 bases fit TRBD2. The germline CDR1 and CDR2 sequences are SGHRS and YFSETQ. Germline trimming cut 4 bases from V and 2 bases from J; bases unmatched to any gene: 12. The CDR3 is made up of 17 amino acids. CDR3 loop: CASSPGAGREDTDTQYF. For the CDR3, the DNA is TGCGCCAGCAGCCCCGGCGCGGGGCGGGAGGACACAGATACGCAGTATTTT.

The chain joins TRBV30 to TRBJ1-2; 9 nucleotides match TRBD1. In germline, CDR1 is GTSNPN, CDR2 SVGIG (reference sequence). The CDR3 loop spans 12 amino acids. J lost 7 bases, V lost 2 bases, and 2 bases had no gene match. This CDR3 reads CAWSTGGLGYTF. For the CDR3, the DNA is TGTGCCTGGAGTACAGGGGGCCTTGGCTACACCTTC.

This clone was seen a handful of times. J is TRBJ2-3 and V is TRBV6-1; D uncertain. Deletions cut 5 bases from V and 5 bases from J, with 5 bases between. The CDR3 is 11 residues long. The V gene's germline CDR1 is MNHNS and CDR2 SASEGT. CDR3 protein: CASSSRDTQYF. The CDR3 DNA sequence: TGTGCCAGCAGTTCCCGAGATACGCAGTATTTT.

This chain connects TRBV6-4 to TRBJ2-1, with 8 positions matching TRBD2. The CDR3 length is 15 residues. J was trimmed by 8 bases and V by 3 bases; bases with no gene match: 9. The V gene's germline CDR1 is MRHNA and CDR2 SNTAGT. The DNA for the CDR3 is TGTGCCAGCAGTGATGGAGCGGGAGCTGGCGATGAGCAGTTCTTC. It specifies CASSDGAGAGDEQFF.

DNA for the CDR3: TGTGCCAGCGGGGGGTCTGGGGCCAACGTCCTGACTTTC. As protein: CASGGSGANVLTF. This rearrangement joins TRBV2 to TRBJ2-6; D may be TRBD2 (6 bases). The V gene lost 8 bases and the J gene lost 1 base, with 6 bases spanning the gap. In germline, CDR1 is SNHLY, CDR2 FYNNEI. The CDR3 length is 13 residues.

This clone appeared once. The chain couples TRBV6-5 to TRBJ2-7; a possible D gene is TRBD1 (6 bases). Per germline, CDR1 MNHEY and CDR2 SVGAGI. Trimming took 2 bases from V and 3 from J, leaving 11 bases between them. The CDR3 is made up of 14 amino acids. In nucleotides, the CDR3 is TGTGCCAGCAGTTACGCCGACAGGCTCTACGAGCAGTACTTC. This translates into CASSYADRLYEQYF.

This clone was seen only a few times. The chain couples TRBV30 to TRBJ2-1; 9 bases are shared with TRBD2. The V segment lost 1 base and the J segment 4 bases; nucleotides outside the gene matches: 5. The germline gives CDR1 GTSNPN, CDR2 SVGIG (reference sequence). There are 15 residues in the CDR3. The CDR3: CAWSALAGSYNEQFF. For the CDR3, the DNA is TGTGCCTGGAGTGCTCTAGCGGGATCTTACAATGAGCAGTTCTTC. Full variable domain (remainder filled in from reference TRBV30 and TRBJ2-1): SQTIHQWPATLVQPVGSPLSLECTVEGTSNPNLYWYRQAAGRGLQLLFYSVGIGQISSEVPQNLSASRPQDRQFILSSKKLLLSDSGFYLCAWSALAGSYNEQFFGPGTRLTVL.

The V and J genes are TRBV6-1 and TRBJ1-3; weak D call: TRBD1 (6 bases). This CDR3 region has 15 residues. Trimming shortened V by 5 bases and J by 2 bases, and 13 bases separated the two germline ends. CDR1 is MNHNS, CDR2 SASEGT, per germline. In nucleotides, the CDR3 is TGTGCCAGCAGTTCCACAGGGTCTGCTGGAAACACCATATATTTT. Encoded protein: CASSSTGSAGNTIYF.

This clone was detected once. The J gene is TRBJ2-5, the V gene TRBV5-4; 8 positions agree with TRBD2. The germline V gene has CDR1 SGHNT and CDR2 YYREEE (reference sequence). Trimming at V came to 2 bases and at J to 5 bases, leaving 5 bases not matched to a gene. This CDR3 contains 14 residues. The CDR3 reads CASSFAGGEETQYF. The CDR3 coding sequence is TGTGCCAGCAGCTTTGCGGGAGGCGAGGAGACCCAGTACTTC.

The chain combines TRBV5-1 with TRBJ1-6; D is possibly TRBD1 (5 bases). The CDR3 contains 13 residues. V was cut by 3 bases and J by 15 bases, with 16 bases left in between. Germline V gene lookup returns CDR1 SGHRS and CDR2 YFSETQ. CDR3 in amino acids: CASSSETGLDLHF. The CDR3 bases are TGCGCCAGCAGCTCAGAAACGGGACTCGACCTCCACTTT.

The rearrangement uses TRBV11-2 and TRBJ2-7; the D is unclear. The CDR3 totals 14 residues. V lost 2 bases to trimming and J lost 0 bases, with 8 bases between them. Germline lookup yields CDR1 SGHAT and CDR2 FQNNGV. This CDR3 is CASSLNTGSYEQYF. CDR3 bases: TGTGCCAGCAGCTTAAATACTGGCTCCTACGAGCAGTACTTC.

V gene TRBV2 combines with J gene TRBJ1-2, with D perhaps matching TRBD1 (5 bases). Trimming shortened V by 6 bases and J by 6 bases, and 11 bases separated the two germline ends. The CDR3 sequence is 12 residues long. Germline V lookup: CDR1 SNHLY, CDR2 FYNNEI. The CDR3 DNA is TGTGCCAGCAGGGAGCGGGGGGATGGCTACACCTTC. Encoded protein: CASRERGDGYTF.

The DNA of the CDR3 is TGTGCCAGCAGCCCCTCACTAGCGGGAGTCTACAATGAGCAGTTCTTC. Translation gives CASSPSLAGVYNEQFF. The rearrangement links TRBV7-9 to TRBJ2-1; TRBD2 matches 11 bases. V lost 5 bases and J lost 3; bases outside the gene matches: 6. This CDR3 has 16 amino acids. Per germline, CDR1 SEHNR and CDR2 FQNEAQ (reference sequence).

The V call is TRBV28, the J call TRBJ2-2; 9 nucleotides agree with TRBD1. Losses at the gene ends were 6 bases for V and 2 bases for J; bases not matched to a gene: 4. Germline V gene data show CDR1 as MDHEN and CDR2 as SYDVKM. This CDR3 contains 15 residues. The CDR3 region is CASRGQGRNTGELFF. The CDR3 DNA is TGTGCCAGCAGGGGACAGGGCCGAAACACCGGGGAGCTGTTTTTT.

Only one count was recorded for this clone. The chain is built from TRBV5-6 and TRBJ2-1, with 7 bases lining up with TRBD2. The germline gives CDR1 SGHDT, CDR2 YYEEEE. With 4 bases clipped from V and 4 bases from J, the junction kept 11 bases outside the gene matches. The CDR3 has 16 amino acids. In nucleotides, the CDR3 is TGTGCCAGCAGCCACTCCGGGGACTATCCTTACAATGAGCAGTTCTTC. Residues: CASSHSGDYPYNEQFF.

The rearrangement links TRBV4-1 to TRBJ2-1; TRBD2 is a possible D gene (5 bases). CDR1 is MGHRA, CDR2 YSYEKL, per germline. Trimming removed 5 bases from V and 4 bases from J, with 12 bases in between. The CDR3 is 14 amino acids. The CDR3 region is CASSSWTGYNEQFF. CDR3 sequence (DNA): TGCGCCAGCAGCTCCTGGACTGGGTACAATGAGCAGTTCTTC.

The rearrangement uses TRBV14 and TRBJ2-1; no definite D call. The CDR3 covers 14 residues. Trimming cost V 1 base and J 6 bases, with 10 bases left between them. Germline V gives CDR1 SGHDN, CDR2 FVKESK. The CDR3 nucleotides read TGTGCCAGCAGCCAAGTGCAGGCGAGCAATGAGCAGTTCTTC. Protein: CASSQVQASNEQFF.

The V and J genes are TRBV5-1 and TRBJ2-5, with D perhaps TRBD2 (5 bases). The CDR3 consists of 16 residues. Germline loops: CDR1 SGHRS, CDR2 YFSETQ. The V gene lost 4 bases and the J gene lost 4 bases, with 20 bases spanning the gap. This CDR3 reads CASSQSLLDLGETQYF. DNA of the CDR3: TGCGCCAGCAGCCAGTCCCTCCTGGACTTGGGAGAGACCCAGTACTTC. Full variable domain (remainder filled in from reference TRBV5-1 and TRBJ2-5): KAGVTQTPRYLIKTRGQQVTLSCSPISGHRSVSWYQQTPGQGLQFLFEYFSETQRNKGNFPGRFSGRQFSNSRSEMNVSTLELGDSALYLCASSQSLLDLGETQYFGPGTRLLVL.